This entry lists 19 T cell receptor beta chains sequenced from one sample in a study of blood T cell repertoires in COVID-19 (dated by TCRdb to between 2020 and 2021). Libraries were made using the immunoSEQ multiplex PCR assay. TCRdb obtained this table from immuneACCESS and retained in-frame rearrangements with V and J assigned. These tables miss some clones; where compared with another copy, unresolved V genes account for less than half of the shortfall, and the remainder is unexplained. The sample yields around 180,000 clones; 85% to 90% were counted once. The top ten constitute around 2.3% of the sample. The sample comprised PBMCs or T cells enriched from blood (not recorded which). The receptor source for this set is a woman between 40 and 55 years old with acute COVID-19.

This clone occurred once. The rearrangement links TRBV19 to TRBJ2-2; 12 bases match TRBD2. V trimming: 3 bases; J trimming: 0 bases; junction bases outside the gene matches: 8. CDR3 length: 19 residues. Per germline, CDR1 LNHDA and CDR2 SQIVND (reference sequence). The DNA for the CDR3 is TGTGCCAGTAGTATTAGGGCTAGCGGGGGGGCCACGAACACCGGGGAGCTGTTTTTT. It encodes CASSIRASGGATNTGELFF.

V is TRBV6-2 or TRBV6-3 and J is TRBJ2-2; no definite D call. The CDR3 loop spans 15 amino acids. CDR1 is MNHEY and CDR2 is SVGEGT in the germline V gene. V was shortened by 4 bases and J by 5 bases, with 14 bases between the two germline ends. CDR3 sequence (DNA): TGTGCCAGCAGTTTCGGGTCAGATAGAACCGGGGAGCTGTTTTTT. It specifies CASSFGSDRTGELFF.

Details on this clone: An end of the junction differs from the germline gene, which may be a read error. The chain joins TRBV15 to TRBJ2-1, with D maybe TRBD1 (6 bases). The CDR3 has 13 amino acids. The germline gives CDR1 LNHNV, CDR2 YYDKDF (reference sequence). As DNA, the CDR3 is TGTGCCACCAGCAGAGGGGTACAGGGAAGAGAGATCTTC. Encoded protein: CATSRGVQGREIF.

The J gene is TRBJ1-6, the V gene TRBV6-1; 8 bases fit TRBD1. This CDR3 contains 15 residues. Germline V CDR1 and CDR2: MNHNS, SASEGT. J gave up 8 bases and V 0 bases, and 3 bases lay outside the gene matches. CDR3 loop: CASSEAGTGYSPLHF. The DNA of the CDR3 is TGTGCCAGCAGTGAAGCGGGGACAGGCTATTCACCCCTCCACTTT.

In this sample, this clone turned up once. The chain is built from TRBV6-1 and TRBJ2-2; 8 nucleotides agree with TRBD2. Germline CDR1 and CDR2: MNHNS and SASEGT. Trimming took 0 bases from V and 1 from J; bases not matched to a gene: 1. CDR3 size: 16 residues. CDR3 sequence: CASSEASGGNTGELFF. CDR3 bases: TGTGCCAGCAGTGAAGCCAGCGGGGGGAACACCGGGGAGCTGTTTTTT.

The rearrangement uses TRBV19 and TRBJ2-2, with D unresolved. The germline V gene has CDR1 LNHDA and CDR2 SQIVND (reference sequence). The CDR3 extends over 13 amino acids. Trimming removed 5 bases from V and 7 bases from J, with 11 bases in between. The CDR3 sequence: CASSLSGDGELFF. The CDR3 nucleotides are TGTGCCAGTAGTTTATCAGGTGACGGGGAGCTGTTTTTT.

This chain joins TRBV10-2 and TRBJ1-5; 7 bases fit TRBD1. The length of the CDR3 is 15 residues. V lost 4 bases to trimming and J lost 6 bases; unmatched junction nucleotides: 9. Per germline, CDR1 WSHSY and CDR2 SAAADI. The chain's CDR3 is CASSGDRDRGQPQHF. DNA of the CDR3: TGCGCCAGCAGTGGCGACAGGGACCGGGGTCAGCCCCAGCATTTT.

The chain carries TRBV2 and TRBJ1-6; 7 bases align to TRBD1. Germline trimming cut 6 bases from V and 6 bases from J; bases unmatched to any gene: 5. Germline values: CDR1 SNHLY, CDR2 FYNNEI. The CDR3 runs 14 residues. CDR3 region: CASRTGMGNSPLHF. DNA of the CDR3: TGTGCCAGCAGGACAGGGATGGGTAATTCACCCCTCCACTTT.

This rearrangement joins TRBV5-4 to TRBJ2-6; the match to TRBD2 covers 8 bases. Per germline, CDR1 SGHNT and CDR2 YYREEE (reference sequence). V gave up 0 bases and J gave up 3 bases; unmatched junction bases: 5. This CDR3 is built from 17 residues. The CDR3 is CASSLVAGGGGANVLTF. DNA of the CDR3: TGTGCCAGCAGCTTGGTGGCGGGAGGCGGTGGGGCCAACGTCCTGACTTTC.

This clone was detected only a few times. V gene TRBV3-1 (or the pseudogene TRBV3-2) combines with J gene TRBJ1-1; D not resolved. Trimming cost V 1 base and J 1 base, with 7 bases left between them. Germline V gives CDR1 LGHDT, CDR2 YNNKEL (reference sequence). There are 14 residues in the CDR3. The DNA of the CDR3 is TGTGCCAGCAGCCAAGTCTGGCAGAACACTGAAGCTTTCTTT. Its translation is CASSQVWQNTEAFF.

This chain connects TRBV6-1 to TRBJ2-4, with 13 bases fitting TRBD2. The CDR3 covers 17 residues. Germline assignment: CDR1 MNHNS and CDR2 SASEGT. The V gene end was trimmed by 1 base and the J gene end by 7 bases; junction bases not matched to a gene: 7. This chain's CDR3 is CASSEGLAGGYKNIQYF. Here the CDR3 DNA reads TGTGCCAGCAGTGAAGGACTAGCGGGGGGCTATAAGAACATTCAGTACTTC.

This chain connects TRBV19 to TRBJ2-2, with D uncertain. The ends were cut back, 3 bases at V and 6 bases at J, with 8 bases in the middle. Looked up from germline, CDR1 is LNHDA and CDR2 is SQIVND (reference sequence). CDR3 size: 13 residues. The CDR3 DNA reads as TGTGCCAGTAGTATGGTGGGCCCCGGGGAGCTGTTTTTT. This codes for CASSMVGPGELFF.

V usage is TRBV30 and J usage is TRBJ2-1; TRBD2 matches 8 bases. CDR3 length: 14 residues. The germline V gene has CDR1 GTSNPN and CDR2 SVGIG (reference sequence). Germline trimming cut 3 bases from V and 5 bases from J; bases unmatched to any gene: 6. CDR3 loop: CAWRERGFDNEQFF. The DNA for the CDR3 is TGTGCCTGGAGGGAGCGGGGGTTCGACAATGAGCAGTTCTTC.

The rearrangement uses TRBV5-4 and TRBJ2-3; perhaps TRBD2 as D (6 bases). V lost 3 bases and J 0 bases, leaving 11 bases between the germline ends. Germline V gene sequence: CDR1 SGHNT, CDR2 YYREEE (reference sequence). This CDR3 is 15 amino acids long. The CDR3 here is CASSSLSGSTDTQYF. CDR3 nucleotides: TGTGCCAGCAGCTCACTTAGCGGAAGCACAGATACGCAGTATTTT.

The rearrangement joins TRBV14 to TRBJ2-7; a possible D gene is TRBD1 (6 bases). Trimming left V 10 bases short and J 5 bases short, with 24 bases between. The CDR3 has 15 amino acids. The germline gives CDR1 SGHDN, CDR2 FVKESK. CDR3 bases: TGTGCCATCCGAATAAACCGGACAGTGTACCACGAGCAGTACTTC. This codes for CAIRINRTVYHEQYF. The whole variable domain, filled in from reference TRBV14 and TRBJ2-7, reads EAGVTQFPSHSVIEKGQTVTLRCDPISGHDNLYWYRRVMGKEIKFLLHFVKESKQDESGMPNNRFLAERTGGTYSTLKVQPAELEDSGVYFCAIRINRTVYHEQYFGPGTRLTVT.

The chain recombines TRBV29-1 with TRBJ1-2, with D hard to call. Trimming took off 1 base at V and 0 bases at J, with 9 bases between the two ends. From germline, CDR1 is SQVTM and CDR2 ANQGSEA. CDR3 length: 14 amino acids. The CDR3 coding sequence is TGCAGCGTTGAAGGCGGCGGGGCTAACTATGGCTACACCTTC. This encodes CSVEGGGANYGYTF.

This clone was observed a single time. This CDR3 is CASSVSAGYTDTQYF. The CDR3 coding sequence is TGTGCCAGCAGCGTAAGTGCGGGGTACACAGATACGCAGTATTTT. The chain carries TRBV9 and TRBJ2-3, with TRBD2 as a possible D gene (6 bases). CDR3 length: 15 residues. V was pared by 1 base and J by 2 bases, with 11 bases between. Germline V gene data show CDR1 as SGDLS and CDR2 as YYNGEE.

This clone showed up many times. The chain recombines TRBV11-2 with TRBJ2-1; weak D call: TRBD1 (5 bases). Trimming stripped 5 bases from V and 4 bases from J, with 9 bases between. The germline CDR1 and CDR2 sequences are SGHAT and FQNNGV. The CDR3 totals 13 residues. The CDR3 DNA sequence: TGTGCCAGCAGCCAGGGCCAGTACAATGAGCAGTTCTTC. Its protein is CASSQGQYNEQFF. Complete variable domain (other parts from reference TRBV11-2 and TRBJ2-1): EAGVAQSPRYKIIEKRQSVAFWCNPISGHATLYWYQQILGQGPKLLIQFQNNGVVDDSQLPKDRFSAERLKGVDSTLKIQPAKLEDSAVYLCASSQGQYNEQFFGPGTRLTVL.

This sequence joins TRBV3-1 (or the pseudogene TRBV3-2) and TRBJ1-2; 8 bases agree with TRBD1. V dropped 1 base and J dropped 7; count of bases not matched to a gene: 8. From germline, CDR1 is LGHDT and CDR2 YNNKEL (reference sequence). The CDR3 covers 15 residues. In nucleotides, the CDR3 is TGTGCCAGCAGCCAAGGCACAGGGGGGCAGGTTGGCTACACCTTC. As protein: CASSQGTGGQVGYTF.